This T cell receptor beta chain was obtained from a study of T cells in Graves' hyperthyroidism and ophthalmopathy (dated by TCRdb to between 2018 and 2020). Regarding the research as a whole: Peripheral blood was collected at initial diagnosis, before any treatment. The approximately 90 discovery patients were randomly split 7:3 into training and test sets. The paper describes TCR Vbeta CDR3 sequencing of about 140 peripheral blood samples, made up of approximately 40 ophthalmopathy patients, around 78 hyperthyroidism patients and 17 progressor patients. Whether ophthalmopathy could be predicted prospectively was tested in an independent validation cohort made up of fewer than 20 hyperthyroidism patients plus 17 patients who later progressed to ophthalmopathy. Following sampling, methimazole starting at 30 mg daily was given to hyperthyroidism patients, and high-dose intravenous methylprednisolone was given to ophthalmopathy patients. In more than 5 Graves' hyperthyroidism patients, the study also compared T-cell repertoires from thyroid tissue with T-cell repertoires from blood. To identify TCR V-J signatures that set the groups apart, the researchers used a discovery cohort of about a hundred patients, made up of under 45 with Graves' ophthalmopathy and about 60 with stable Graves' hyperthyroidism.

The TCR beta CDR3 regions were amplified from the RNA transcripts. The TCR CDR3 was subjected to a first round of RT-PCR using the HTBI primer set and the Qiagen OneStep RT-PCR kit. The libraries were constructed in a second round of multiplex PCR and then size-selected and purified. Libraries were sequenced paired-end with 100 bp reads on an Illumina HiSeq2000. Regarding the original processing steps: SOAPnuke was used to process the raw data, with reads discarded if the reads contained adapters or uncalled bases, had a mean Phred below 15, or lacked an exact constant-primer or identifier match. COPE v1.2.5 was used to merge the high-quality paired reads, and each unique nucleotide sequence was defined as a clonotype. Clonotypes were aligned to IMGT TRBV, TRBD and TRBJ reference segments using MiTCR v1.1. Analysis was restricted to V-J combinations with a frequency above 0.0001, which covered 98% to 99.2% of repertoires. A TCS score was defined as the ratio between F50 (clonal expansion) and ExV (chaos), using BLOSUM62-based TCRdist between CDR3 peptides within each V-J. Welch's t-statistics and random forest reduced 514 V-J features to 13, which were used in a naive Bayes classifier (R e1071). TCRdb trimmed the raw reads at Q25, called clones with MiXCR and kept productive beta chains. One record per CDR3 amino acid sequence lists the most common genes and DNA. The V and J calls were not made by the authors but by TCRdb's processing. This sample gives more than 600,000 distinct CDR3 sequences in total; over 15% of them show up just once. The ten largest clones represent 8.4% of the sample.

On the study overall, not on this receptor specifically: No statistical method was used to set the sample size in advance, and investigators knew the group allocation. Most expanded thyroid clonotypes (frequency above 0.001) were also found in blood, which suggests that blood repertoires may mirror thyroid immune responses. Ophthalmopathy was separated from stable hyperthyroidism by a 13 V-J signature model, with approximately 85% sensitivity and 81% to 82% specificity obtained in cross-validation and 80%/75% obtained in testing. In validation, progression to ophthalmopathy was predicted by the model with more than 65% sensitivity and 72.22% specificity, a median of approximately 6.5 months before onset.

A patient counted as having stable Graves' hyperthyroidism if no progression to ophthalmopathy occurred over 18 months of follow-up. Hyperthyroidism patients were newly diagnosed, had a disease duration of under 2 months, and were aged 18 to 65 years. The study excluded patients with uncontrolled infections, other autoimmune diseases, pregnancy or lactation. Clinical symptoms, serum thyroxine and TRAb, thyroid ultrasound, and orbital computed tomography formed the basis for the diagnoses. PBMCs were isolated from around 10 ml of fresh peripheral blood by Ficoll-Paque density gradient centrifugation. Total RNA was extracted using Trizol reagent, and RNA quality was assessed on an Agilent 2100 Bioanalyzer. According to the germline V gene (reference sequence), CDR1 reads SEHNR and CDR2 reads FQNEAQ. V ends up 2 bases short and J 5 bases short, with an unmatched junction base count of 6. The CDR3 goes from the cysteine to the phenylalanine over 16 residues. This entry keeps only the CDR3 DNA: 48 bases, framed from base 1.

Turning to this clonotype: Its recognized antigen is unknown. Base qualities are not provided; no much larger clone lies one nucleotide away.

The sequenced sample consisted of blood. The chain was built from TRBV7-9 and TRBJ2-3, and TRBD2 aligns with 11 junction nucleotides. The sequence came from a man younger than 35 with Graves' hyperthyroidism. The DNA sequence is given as TGTGCCAGCAGCTTACGTTGGCTAGCGGGAGGAGATACGCAGTATTTT. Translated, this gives CASSLRWLAGGDTQYF. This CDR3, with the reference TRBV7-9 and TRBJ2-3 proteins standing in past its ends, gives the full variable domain DTGVSQNPRHKITKRGQNVTFRCDPISEHNRLYWYRQTLGQGPEFLTYFQNEAQLEKSRLLSDRFSAERPKGSFSTLEIQRTEQGDSAMYLCASSLRWLAGGDTQYFGPGTRLTVL.